One sample yielded the 5 T cell receptor beta chains listed below, sequenced in a study of blood T cell repertoires in COVID-19. The repertoire was sequenced with immunoSEQ multiplex PCR; TCRdb's copy has only in-frame clones and lacks some. Of about 150,000 clones in the sample, around nine tenths were seen once. What was sequenced was peripheral blood. All receptors derive from a woman aged 45-65 years with active or convalescent COVID-19.

This chain uses TRBV29-1 with TRBJ1-3; D perhaps matches TRBD1 (5 bases). Germline values: CDR1 SQVTM, CDR2 ANQGSEA. V lost 7 bases, J lost 0 bases, and 16 bases lay in between. CDR3 length: 15 amino acids. The CDR3 loop is CSATPGLSSGNTIYF. The CDR3 DNA reads as TGCAGCGCAACTCCGGGACTCAGCTCTGGAAACACCATATATTTT.

The rearrangement links TRBV9 to TRBJ1-6; 11 positions agree with TRBD1. CDR3 size: 14 residues. Germline-derived CDR1 and CDR2 are SGDLS and YYNGEE. J was trimmed by 10 bases and V by 4 bases; bases with no gene match: 4. The CDR3 is CASSTGTGGSPLHF. For the CDR3, the DNA is TGTGCCAGCAGCACAGGGACAGGGGGATCACCCCTCCACTTT.

The chain carries TRBV21-1 and TRBJ2-5; TRBD2 is the table's D call, not checked against the DNA. TRBV21-1 is shown as a pseudogene. CDR3 length equals 19 residues. CDR3 amino acids: CASSPRPYEGAENQETQYF. Here the CDR3 DNA reads TGTGCCAGCAGCCCCCGACCTTATGAGGGAGCGGAGAACCAAGAGACCCAGTACTTC.

A remark on this clone: Other DNA sequences within the sample encode an identical CDR3. The chain is built from TRBV28 and TRBJ1-2, with D maybe TRBD1 (5 bases). V was pared by 7 bases and J by 4 bases, with 10 bases between. The CDR3 runs 12 residues. CDR1 MDHEN and CDR2 SYDVKM come from the germline V gene. The chain's CDR3 is CASTLGGYGYTF. CDR3 coding DNA: TGTGCCAGCACCCTCGGGGGCTATGGCTACACCTTC.

This clone has only one observation. J is TRBJ1-2 and V is TRBV4-3; a possible D gene is TRBD1 (6 bases). Trimming shortened V by 0 bases and J by 4 bases, and 12 bases separated the two germline ends. CDR1 and CDR2 (germline): LGHNA, YSLEER. There are 15 residues in the CDR3. The CDR3: CASSQDLTGIYGYTF. CDR3 in DNA: TGCGCCAGCAGCCAAGATTTAACAGGGATCTATGGCTACACCTTC.